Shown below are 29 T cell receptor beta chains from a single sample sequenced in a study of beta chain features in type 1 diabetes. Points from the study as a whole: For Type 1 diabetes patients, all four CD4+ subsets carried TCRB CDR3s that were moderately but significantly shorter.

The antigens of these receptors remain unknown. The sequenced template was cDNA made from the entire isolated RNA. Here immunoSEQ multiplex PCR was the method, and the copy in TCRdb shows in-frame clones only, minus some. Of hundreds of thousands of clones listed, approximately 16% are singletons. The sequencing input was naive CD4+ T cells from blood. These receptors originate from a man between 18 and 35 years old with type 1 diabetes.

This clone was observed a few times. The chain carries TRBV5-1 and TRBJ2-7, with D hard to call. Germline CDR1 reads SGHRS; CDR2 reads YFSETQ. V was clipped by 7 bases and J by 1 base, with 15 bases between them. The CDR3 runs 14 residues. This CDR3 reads CASSMSGGSYEQYF. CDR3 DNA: TGCGCCAGCTCGATGTCCGGCGGATCCTACGAGCAGTACTTC.

CDR3 in amino acids: CASSYVQGAHEQYF. The CDR3 DNA reads as TGTGCCAGCAGTTACGTGCAGGGGGCCCACGAGCAGTACTTC. The V call is TRBV6-6, the J call TRBJ2-7; 8 bases are a match to TRBD1. The CDR3 spans 14 residues. Trimming cost V 2 bases and J 5 bases; bases outside gene matches: 5. Looked up from germline, CDR1 is MNHNY and CDR2 is SVGAGI (reference sequence).

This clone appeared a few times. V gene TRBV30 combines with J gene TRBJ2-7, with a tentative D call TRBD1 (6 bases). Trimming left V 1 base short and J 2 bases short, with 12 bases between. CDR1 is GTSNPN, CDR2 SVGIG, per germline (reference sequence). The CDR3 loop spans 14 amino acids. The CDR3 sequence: CAWSDRDKAYEQYF. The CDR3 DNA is TGTGCCTGGAGTGATAGGGACAAAGCCTACGAGCAGTACTTC.

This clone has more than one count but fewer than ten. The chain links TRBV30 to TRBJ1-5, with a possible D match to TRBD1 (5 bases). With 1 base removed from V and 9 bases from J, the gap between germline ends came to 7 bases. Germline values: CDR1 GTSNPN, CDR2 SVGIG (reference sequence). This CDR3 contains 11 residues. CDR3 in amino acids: CAWSGGGPQHF. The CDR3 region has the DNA TGTGCCTGGAGTGGCGGGGGGCCCCAGCATTTT.

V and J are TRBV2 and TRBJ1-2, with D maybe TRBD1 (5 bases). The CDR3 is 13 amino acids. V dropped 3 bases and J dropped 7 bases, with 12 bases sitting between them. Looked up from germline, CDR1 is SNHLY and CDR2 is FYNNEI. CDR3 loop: CASSEGGTTGYTF. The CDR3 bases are TGTGCCAGCAGTGAGGGAGGGACGACTGGCTACACCTTC.

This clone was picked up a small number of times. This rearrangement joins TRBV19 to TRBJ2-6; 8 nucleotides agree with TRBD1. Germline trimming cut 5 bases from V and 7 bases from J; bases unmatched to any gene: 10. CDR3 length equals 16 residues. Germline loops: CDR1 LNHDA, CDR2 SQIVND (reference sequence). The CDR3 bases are TGTGCCAGTAGTGCCGGGACAGGTAGCCTAGCCAACGTCCTGACTTTC. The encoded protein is CASSAGTGSLANVLTF.

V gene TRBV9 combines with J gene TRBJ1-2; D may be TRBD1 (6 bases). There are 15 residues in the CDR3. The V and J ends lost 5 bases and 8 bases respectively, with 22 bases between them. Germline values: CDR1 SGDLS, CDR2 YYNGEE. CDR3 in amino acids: CASRKDRTTVSGYTF. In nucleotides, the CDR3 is TGTGCCAGCAGGAAGGACAGAACCACCGTCTCAGGCTACACCTTC. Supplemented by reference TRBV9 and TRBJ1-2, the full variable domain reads DSGVTQTPKHLITATGQRVTLRCSPRSGDLSVYWYQQSLDQGLQFLIQYYNGEERAKGNILERFSAQQFPDLHSELNLSSLELGDSALYFCASRKDRTTVSGYTFGSGTRLTVV.

CDR3 bases: TGTGCCACCAGCAGAGATCCATCGAGCAATGAGCAGTTCTTC. It encodes CATSRDPSSNEQFF. This chain joins TRBV15 and TRBJ2-1; D call uncertain. The CDR3 is made up of 14 amino acids. V shed 0 bases and J shed 6 bases, with 9 bases lying between them. Looked up from germline, CDR1 is LNHNV and CDR2 is YYDKDF (reference sequence).

The CDR3 protein is CASSFSGGAWDEQFF. For the CDR3, the DNA is TGTGCCAGCAGCTTTAGCGGGGGGGCCTGGGATGAGCAGTTCTTC. The chain couples TRBV7-2 to TRBJ2-1; 11 bases fit TRBD2. The CDR3 runs to 15 residues. Trimming took 3 bases from V and 8 from J; bases not matched to a gene: 6. Germline CDR1 is SGHTA and CDR2 is FQGNSA.

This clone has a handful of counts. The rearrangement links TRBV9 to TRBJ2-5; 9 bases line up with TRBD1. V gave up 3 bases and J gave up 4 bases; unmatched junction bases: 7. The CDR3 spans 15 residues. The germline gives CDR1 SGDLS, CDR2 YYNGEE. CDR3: CASSGGQGRGETQYF. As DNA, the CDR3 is TGTGCCAGCAGCGGGGGACAGGGAAGAGGAGAGACCCAGTACTTC. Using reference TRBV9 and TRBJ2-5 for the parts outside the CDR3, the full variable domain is DSGVTQTPKHLITATGQRVTLRCSPRSGDLSVYWYQQSLDQGLQFLIQYYNGEERAKGNILERFSAQQFPDLHSELNLSSLELGDSALYFCASSGGQGRGETQYFGPGTRLLVL.

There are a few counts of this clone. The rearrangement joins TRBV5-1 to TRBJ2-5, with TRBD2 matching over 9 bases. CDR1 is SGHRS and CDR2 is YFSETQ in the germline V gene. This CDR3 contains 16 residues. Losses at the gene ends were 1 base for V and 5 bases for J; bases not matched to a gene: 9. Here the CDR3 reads CASSLLSAGGRETQYF. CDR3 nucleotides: TGCGCCAGCAGCTTGTTGTCAGCGGGAGGTCGGGAGACCCAGTACTTC. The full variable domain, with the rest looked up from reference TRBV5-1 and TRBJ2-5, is KAGVTQTPRYLIKTRGQQVTLSCSPISGHRSVSWYQQTPGQGLQFLFEYFSETQRNKGNFPGRFSGRQFSNSRSEMNVSTLELGDSALYLCASSLLSAGGRETQYFGPGTRLLVL.

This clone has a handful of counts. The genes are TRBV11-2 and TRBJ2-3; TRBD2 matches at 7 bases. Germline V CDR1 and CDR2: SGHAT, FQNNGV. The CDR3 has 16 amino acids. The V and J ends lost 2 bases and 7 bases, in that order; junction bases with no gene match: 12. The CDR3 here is CASSLLPTAGVYTQYF. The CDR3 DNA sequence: TGTGCCAGCAGCTTATTGCCGACTGCGGGAGTTTATACGCAGTATTTT.

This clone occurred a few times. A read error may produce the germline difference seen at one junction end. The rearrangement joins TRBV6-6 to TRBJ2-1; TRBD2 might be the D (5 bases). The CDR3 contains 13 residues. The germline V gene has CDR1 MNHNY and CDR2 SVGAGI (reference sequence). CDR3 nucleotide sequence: TGTGCCAGCAGTTACGAGTTTGTCGGACTTTGGATCTTC. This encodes CASSYEFVGLWIF.

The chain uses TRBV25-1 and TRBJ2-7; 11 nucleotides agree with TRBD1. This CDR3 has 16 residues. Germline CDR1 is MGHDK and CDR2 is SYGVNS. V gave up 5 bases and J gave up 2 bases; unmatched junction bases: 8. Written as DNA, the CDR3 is TGTGCCAGCAGTAATAATCGGGGACAGGGGGCCTACGAGCAGTACTTC. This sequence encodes CASSNNRGQGAYEQYF.

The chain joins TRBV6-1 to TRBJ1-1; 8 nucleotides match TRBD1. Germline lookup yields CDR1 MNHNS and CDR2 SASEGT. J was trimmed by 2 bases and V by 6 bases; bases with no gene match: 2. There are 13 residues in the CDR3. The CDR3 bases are TGTGCCAGCAGCGGACAGGGAAACACTGAAGCTTTCTTT. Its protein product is CASSGQGNTEAFF.

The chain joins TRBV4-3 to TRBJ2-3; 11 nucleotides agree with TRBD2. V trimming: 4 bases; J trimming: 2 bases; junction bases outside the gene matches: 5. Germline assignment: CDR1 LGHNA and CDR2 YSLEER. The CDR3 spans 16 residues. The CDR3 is CASSPRLAGTTDTQYF. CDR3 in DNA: TGCGCCAGCAGCCCACGACTAGCGGGGACCACAGATACGCAGTATTTT.

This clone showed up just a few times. Here the CDR3 DNA reads TGCGCCAGCAGCTCCCGCATGCCGGGACAGGGGGCCTACGAGCAGTACTTC. It translates to CASSSRMPGQGAYEQYF. The chain carries TRBV5-1 and TRBJ2-7; 11 bases fit TRBD1. Germline V lookup: CDR1 SGHRS, CDR2 YFSETQ. The CDR3 has 17 residues. V lost 3 bases, J lost 2 bases, and 10 bases stayed unmatched.

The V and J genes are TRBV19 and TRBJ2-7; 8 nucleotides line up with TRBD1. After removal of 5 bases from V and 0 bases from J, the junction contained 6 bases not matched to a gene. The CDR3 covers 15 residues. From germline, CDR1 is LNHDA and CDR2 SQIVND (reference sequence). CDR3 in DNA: TGTGCCAGTAGTCTCCAGACAGGGGTCTCCTACGAGCAGTACTTC. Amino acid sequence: CASSLQTGVSYEQYF.

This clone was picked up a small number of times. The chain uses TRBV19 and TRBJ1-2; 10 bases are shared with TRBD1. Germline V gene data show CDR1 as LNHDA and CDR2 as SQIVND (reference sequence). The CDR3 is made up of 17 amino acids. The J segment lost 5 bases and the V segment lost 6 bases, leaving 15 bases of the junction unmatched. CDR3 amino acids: CASSLTGTGAGIYGYTF. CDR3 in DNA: TGTGCCAGTAGCCTCACCGGGACAGGGGCAGGGATATATGGCTACACCTTC.

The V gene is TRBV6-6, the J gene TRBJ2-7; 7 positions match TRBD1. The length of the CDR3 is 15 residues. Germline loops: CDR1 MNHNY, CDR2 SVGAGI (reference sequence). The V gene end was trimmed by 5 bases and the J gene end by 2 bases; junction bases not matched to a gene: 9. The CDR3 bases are TGTGCCAGCAGTAGGGACAGTTCGCTTGCCTACGAGCAGTACTTC. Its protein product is CASSRDSSLAYEQYF.

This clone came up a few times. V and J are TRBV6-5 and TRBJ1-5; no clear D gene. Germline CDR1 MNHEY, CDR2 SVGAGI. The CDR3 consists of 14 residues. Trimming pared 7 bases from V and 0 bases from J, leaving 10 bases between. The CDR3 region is CASTWASSNQPQHF. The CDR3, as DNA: TGTGCCAGCACCTGGGCCTCTAGCAATCAGCCCCAGCATTTT.

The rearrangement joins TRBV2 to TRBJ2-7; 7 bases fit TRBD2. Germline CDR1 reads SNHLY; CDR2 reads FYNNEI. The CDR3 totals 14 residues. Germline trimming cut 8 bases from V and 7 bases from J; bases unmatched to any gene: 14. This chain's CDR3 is CASLQRDPRWEQYF. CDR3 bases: TGTGCCAGCCTCCAGCGGGACCCGCGGTGGGAGCAGTACTTC.

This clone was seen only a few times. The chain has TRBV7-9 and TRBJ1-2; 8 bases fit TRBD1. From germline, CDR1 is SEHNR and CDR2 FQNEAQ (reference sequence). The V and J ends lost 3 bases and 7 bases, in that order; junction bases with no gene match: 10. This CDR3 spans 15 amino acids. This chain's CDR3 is CASSLGRDRMRGYTF. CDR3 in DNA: TGTGCCAGCAGCTTGGGCCGGGACAGGATGCGTGGCTACACCTTC.

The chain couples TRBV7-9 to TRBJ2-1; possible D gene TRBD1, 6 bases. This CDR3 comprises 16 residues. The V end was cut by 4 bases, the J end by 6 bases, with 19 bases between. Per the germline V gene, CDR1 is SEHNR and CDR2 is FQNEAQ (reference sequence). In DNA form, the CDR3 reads TGTGCCAGCAGCTACACAGGGTTTTACCCTAGCAATGAGCAGTTCTTC. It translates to CASSYTGFYPSNEQFF.

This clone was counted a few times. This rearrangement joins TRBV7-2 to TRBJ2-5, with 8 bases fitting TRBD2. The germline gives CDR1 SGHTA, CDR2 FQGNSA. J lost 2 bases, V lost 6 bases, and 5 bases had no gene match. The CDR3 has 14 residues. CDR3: CASRSGGAQETQYF. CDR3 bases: TGTGCCAGCAGGTCGGGGGGGGCACAAGAGACCCAGTACTTC.

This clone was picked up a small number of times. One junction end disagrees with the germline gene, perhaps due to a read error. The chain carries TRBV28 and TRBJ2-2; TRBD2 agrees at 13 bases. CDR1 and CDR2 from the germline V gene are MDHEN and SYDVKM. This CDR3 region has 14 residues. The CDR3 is CLTSGRFNTGELFF. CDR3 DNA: TGCTTGACTAGCGGGAGGTTTAACACCGGGGAGCTGTTTTTT.

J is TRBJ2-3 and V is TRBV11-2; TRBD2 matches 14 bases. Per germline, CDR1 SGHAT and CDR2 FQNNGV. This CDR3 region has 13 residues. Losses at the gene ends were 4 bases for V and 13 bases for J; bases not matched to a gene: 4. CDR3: CASSSSTSGGEYF. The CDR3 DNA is TGTGCCAGCAGCTCCTCGACTAGCGGGGGGGAGTATTTT. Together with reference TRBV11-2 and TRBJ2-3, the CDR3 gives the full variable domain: EAGVAQSPRYKIIEKRQSVAFWCNPISGHATLYWYQQILGQGPKLLIQFQNNGVVDDSQLPKDRFSAERLKGVDSTLKIQPAKLEDSAVYLCASSSSTSGGEYFGPGTRLTVL.

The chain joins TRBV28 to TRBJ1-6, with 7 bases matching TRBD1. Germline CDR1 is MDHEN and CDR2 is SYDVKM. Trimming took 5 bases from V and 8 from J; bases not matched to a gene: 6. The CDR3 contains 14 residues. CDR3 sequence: CASSRGGMDSPLHF. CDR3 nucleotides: TGTGCCAGCAGTCGAGGGGGCATGGATTCACCCCTCCACTTT.

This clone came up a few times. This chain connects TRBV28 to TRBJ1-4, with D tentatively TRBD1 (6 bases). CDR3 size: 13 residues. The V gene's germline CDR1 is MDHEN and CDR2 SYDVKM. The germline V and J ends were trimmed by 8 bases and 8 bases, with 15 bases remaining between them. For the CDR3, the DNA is TGTGCCAGCCGACGGACAGTCCGAGAAAAACTGTTTTTT. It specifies CASRRTVREKLFF.